The clone carrying this TCR beta chain turned up a few times. The antigen remains undetermined. A sample-barcoded 5' primer and a J-beta primer mix were used in a second PCR of roughly 7 to 11 cycles. TCRdb re-called the 5' RACE reads with MiXCR, one entry per CDR3 protein. The data show approximately 940,000 distinct CDR3 sequences, with roughly 48% seen just once and roughly 12% held by the top ten. This specimen belongs to a study of blood T cells in healthy people across ages. The germline V gene encodes CDR1 MNHEY and CDR2 SMNVEV (reference sequence). V was trimmed by 5 bases and J by 2 bases, leaving 12 bases between them. This CDR3 has 14 amino acids. General observations from the study: The unknown donor CMV status may have confounded expanded clonotype changes.

This TCR was sampled from a man under 40 in good health. This chain joins TRBV27 and TRBJ2-5; D gene ambiguous. Specimen: blood. The CDR3 DNA follows: TGTGCCAGCAGTCCCCGACCGTCACAAGAGACCCAGTACTTC. Amino acid sequence: CASSPRPSQETQYF.